Described below is a single TCR beta chain sequence and its context. What it binds is not known. The sample belongs to a study of cytotoxic CD8 clonotypes in ibrutinib-treated CLL. General study findings and limits: Clonality, elevated at ibrutinib response, dropped back toward baseline at progression. Public clonotypes, an uncommon group, contracted or remained stable on treatment.

The repertoire was sequenced with immunoSEQ multiplex PCR; TCRdb's copy has only in-frame clones and lacks some. The top ten hold 7.6% of the sample, which has around 140,000 clones, around 82% seen once. The CDR3 runs to 11 residues. V was trimmed by 2 bases and J by 5 bases, leaving 5 bases between them. Germline V gene lookup returns CDR1 SGHRS and CDR2 YFSETQ. The source of about 2 micrograms of genomic DNA for TCR beta libraries was cryopreserved PBMCs. This clonotype was sampled from a human donor with chronic lymphocytic leukemia. The sample consisted of PBMCs, taken after 36 months of ibrutinib treatment. The chain recombines TRBV5-1 with TRBJ2-7; D unresolved. This CDR3 reads CASSLRNEQYF. The CDR3 region has the DNA TGCGCCAGCAGCTTAAGGAACGAGCAGTACTTC.